The present T cell receptor beta chain was sequenced within a study of molecular identifiers for immune sequencing clone quantification. Study-wide findings and caveats: Barcodes shared by identical TCR molecules could lead to underestimated sizes of highly expanded clones.

For this clonotype: The antigen is not known.

Bulk TCR library preparation followed previously described methods with listed TCR primers. One entry per CDR3 protein, called by TCRdb with MiXCR from the PCR reads. The data contain 75,000 to 95,000 distinct CDR3 sequences, roughly 25% of them singletons. There are 16 residues in the CDR3. Looked up from germline, CDR1 is SEHNR and CDR2 is FQNEAQ (reference sequence). The J segment lost 3 bases and the V segment lost 4 bases, leaving 4 bases of the junction unmatched. Libraries of naive CD8 T cells were made from approximately 22,000 to 940,000 sorted cells. They used 10%, 30% or 50% RNA. Specimen: naive CD8+ T cells from blood, with Jurkat cell RNA spiked in. Subset specified: FACS-sorted CD8+CD4-CCR7+CD45RA+ naive T cells. This chain connects TRBV7-9 to TRBJ2-1, with 12 bases fitting TRBD2. The TCR originated in a human donor in good health. Some libraries in this study had Jurkat cell RNA spiked in. The CDR3 bases are TGTGCCAGCAGCTGGACTAGCGGGGATTACTACAATGAGCAGTTCTTC. It translates to CASSWTSGDYYNEQFF.